These 26 T cell receptor beta chains were sequenced from one sample in a study of blood T cells in healthy people across ages. Through a sample-barcoded 5' primer and a J-beta primer mix, a second PCR was run for roughly 6 to 11 cycles. TCRdb redid the calling of the 5' RACE reads with MiXCR, one entry per CDR3 protein. The table lists approximately 780,000 distinct CDR3 sequences, 25% to 30% of them singletons. The data were also submitted as part of a second study, on T cells of mothers and their children.

Input material: blood. These receptors originate from a boy aged 5-17 years in good health.

A few counts support this clonotype. The V gene is TRBV5-7, the J gene TRBJ2-7; D might be TRBD1 (5 bases). TRBV5-7 is treated as an ORF (open reading frame) with a function not yet certain. V lost 3 bases, J lost 4 bases, and 26 bases lay in between. The CDR3 runs to 18 residues. The CDR3 loop reads CASSSVIVGAAPFYEQYF. CDR3 in DNA: TGTGCCAGCAGCTCGGTAATCGTAGGGGCAGCACCCTTTTACGAGCAGTACTTC.

This clonotype came up many times. The V gene is TRBV5-1, the J gene TRBJ2-5; 14 bases agree with TRBD2. The CDR3 spans 16 residues. Germline V gene sequence: CDR1 SGHRS, CDR2 YFSETQ. Unmatched junction bases numbered 3, after V lost 4 bases and J lost 1 base. The CDR3 DNA sequence: TGCGCCAGCAGCCAGGGGACTAGCGGGGGCCAAGAGACCCAGTACTTC. Protein: CASSQGTSGGQETQYF.

The chain employs TRBV12-3 or TRBV12-4 and TRBJ2-5; D may be TRBD1 or TRBD2 (6 bases each). The J call is doubtful: the DNA matches TRBJ2-7 better. This CDR3 contains 16 residues. CDR3 amino acids: CASSFGGGGSSYEQYF. DNA of the CDR3: TGTGCCAGCAGTTTTGGAGGGGGAGGCTCCTCCTACGAGCAGTACTTC.

This clonotype was detected a few times. J is TRBJ2-1 and V is TRBV12-3 or TRBV12-4; D is uncertain. With the DNA end fitting TRBJ2-7 better, the J assignment may be wrong. The CDR3 loop spans 12 amino acids. The CDR3 is CASSFIILEQYF. The CDR3 coding sequence is TGTGCCAGCAGTTTCATAATATTAGAGCAGTACTTC.

This clonotype has a handful of counts. The V gene is TRBV9, the J gene TRBJ2-5; D remains unclear. CDR1 and CDR2 from the germline V gene are SGDLS and YYNGEE. The CDR3 length is 12 residues. The germline V and J ends were trimmed by 0 bases and 4 bases, with 4 bases remaining between them. Written as DNA, the CDR3 is TGTGCCAGCAGCGTAGGTCCAGAGACCCAGTACTTC. Protein sequence: CASSVGPETQYF.

The genes are TRBV20-1 and TRBJ2-3, with TRBD2 identical over 7 bases. Germline V gene sequence: CDR1 DFQATT, CDR2 SNEGSKA (reference sequence). J was trimmed by 0 bases and V by 6 bases; bases with no gene match: 6. The length of the CDR3 is 14 residues. The CDR3 is CSARSGASTDTQYF. The CDR3 bases are TGCAGTGCCCGAAGCGGGGCTAGCACAGATACGCAGTATTTT.

This rearrangement joins TRBV20-1 to TRBJ2-5; TRBD2 might be the D (5 bases). CDR1 DFQATT and CDR2 SNEGSKA come from the germline V gene (reference sequence). The CDR3 contains 13 residues. V lost 6 bases and J lost 4, with 15 bases in between. The CDR3 loop reads CSADASRVETQYF. CDR3 coding DNA: TGCAGTGCCGACGCCTCGAGGGTAGAGACCCAGTACTTC.

Only a few counts were recorded for this clonotype. V is TRBV19 and J is TRBJ2-5, with a possible D match to TRBD2 (5 bases). The germline V and J ends were trimmed by 3 bases and 5 bases, with 13 bases remaining between them. The CDR3 has 14 residues. Germline V CDR1 and CDR2: LNHDA, SQIVND (reference sequence). The CDR3 nucleotides read TGTGCCAGTAGTATCACCGGGGTTGAGGAGACCCAGTACTTC. Residues: CASSITGVEETQYF.

This chain links TRBV6-5 with TRBJ1-6; D may be TRBD1 (5 bases). Germline V gene data show CDR1 as MNHEY and CDR2 as SVGAGI. This CDR3 spans 15 amino acids. The V end lost 6 bases, the J end lost 10 bases, and 19 bases lay between the germline ends. The CDR3, as DNA: TGTGCCAGCAGCTCTCAGGGTACTGGTAGCTCACCCCTCCACTTT. Protein product: CASSSQGTGSSPLHF.

This clonotype was recorded a few times. The CDR3 here is CASSLSTGEAGVQYF. CDR3 in DNA: TGTGCCAGCAGTTTATCCACCGGGGAGGCCGGGGTGCAGTACTTC. The chain employs TRBV27 and TRBJ2-5, with D possibly matching TRBD2 (6 bases). The CDR3 spans 15 residues. CDR1 MNHEY and CDR2 SMNVEV come from the germline V gene (reference sequence). Trimming removed 0 bases at V and 11 bases at J, with 19 bases between.

This clonotype has more than one count but fewer than ten. The V gene is TRBV9, the J gene TRBJ2-7; D may be TRBD2 (5 bases). The germline CDR1 and CDR2 sequences are SGDLS and YYNGEE. V lost 4 bases and J 0 bases, leaving 17 bases between the germline ends. There are 16 residues in the CDR3. CDR3 in amino acids: CASSSRGVGSSYEQYF. CDR3 DNA sequence: TGTGCCAGCAGCTCCCGGGGAGTGGGGAGCTCCTACGAGCAGTACTTC.

The chain links TRBV12-3 or TRBV12-4 to TRBJ2-1; possibly TRBD1 for D (5 bases). The CDR3 spans 14 residues. V shed 4 bases and J shed 9 bases, with 16 bases lying between them. CDR3: CASSYQGRSAEQFF. CDR3 in DNA: TGTGCCAGCAGTTATCAGGGTAGATCCGCTGAGCAGTTCTTC.

This clonotype was seen a handful of times. The CDR3 nucleotides read TGTGCCAGCGAAGGGGTCTCGATGAACACTGAAGCTTTCTTT. It is translated as CASEGVSMNTEAFF. The gene calls are TRBV28 and TRBJ1-1; the D gene is possibly TRBD1 (5 bases). Between the trimmed V and J ends, which lost 8 bases and 0 bases, there was a span of 13 bases. The CDR3 covers 14 residues. The germline V gene has CDR1 MDHEN and CDR2 SYDVKM.

V and J are TRBV29-1 and TRBJ2-7; 9 nucleotides agree with TRBD1. Germline loops: CDR1 SQVTM, CDR2 ANQGSEA. The CDR3 extends over 13 amino acids. V trimming: 7 bases; J trimming: 4 bases; junction bases outside the gene matches: 8. This CDR3 reads CSAEGQGQYEQYF. In nucleotides, the CDR3 is TGCAGCGCCGAGGGACAGGGCCAGTACGAGCAGTACTTC.

The V and J genes are TRBV9 and TRBJ2-4; 7 nucleotides match TRBD2. The CDR3 runs to 15 residues. Germline-derived CDR1 and CDR2 are SGDLS and YYNGEE. Germline trimming cut 0 bases from V and 0 bases from J; bases unmatched to any gene: 0. CDR3 DNA: TGTGCCAGCAGCGTAGCGGGGGGAGCCAAAAACATTCAGTACTTC. Amino acid sequence: CASSVAGGAKNIQYF.

The chain links TRBV7-9 to TRBJ1-3; a possible D gene is TRBD1 (5 bases). This CDR3 comprises 13 residues. V lost 5 bases, J lost 4 bases, and 9 bases lay in between. Germline assignment: CDR1 SEHNR and CDR2 FQNEAQ (reference sequence). The CDR3 sequence: CASSRGRGNTIYF. The CDR3, as DNA: TGTGCCAGCAGCCGGGGGAGGGGAAACACCATATATTTT.

This clonotype was seen a few times. The chain employs TRBV29-1 and TRBJ2-5, with TRBD2 identical over 7 bases. The J call is doubtful: the DNA matches TRBJ2-7 better. This CDR3 is built from 13 residues. CDR1 and CDR2 from the germline V gene are SQVTM and ANQGSEA. CDR3 coding DNA: TGCAGCGTTGAAGTCCAGCGGGGTGGCGAGCAGTACTTC. Protein product: CSVEVQRGGEQYF.

This clonotype was seen repeatedly, ten times or more. The V gene is TRBV5-5, the J gene TRBJ2-1; D remains unclear. With 0 bases removed from V and 4 bases from J, the gap between germline ends came to 5 bases. This CDR3 spans 13 amino acids. The germline V gene encodes CDR1 SGHKS and CDR2 YYEKEE (reference sequence). The CDR3 sequence: CASSLDEYNEQFF. The CDR3 bases are TGTGCCAGCAGCTTGGATGAGTACAATGAGCAGTTCTTC.

The chain uses TRBV28 and TRBJ1-5; D remains unclear. Germline V CDR1 and CDR2: MDHEN, SYDVKM. The V end was cut by 8 bases, the J end by 2 bases, with 19 bases between. The CDR3 totals 16 residues. CDR3 protein: CASQTGSPWGNQPQHF. The CDR3 nucleotides read TGTGCCAGCCAGACCGGGTCCCCCTGGGGCAATCAGCCCCAGCATTTT.

The chain is built from TRBV7-2 and TRBJ2-1; D is undetermined. CDR1 and CDR2 from the germline V gene are SGHTA and FQGNSA. Between the trimmed V and J ends, which lost 4 bases and 2 bases, there was a span of 12 bases. The CDR3 length is 15 residues. CDR3 in DNA: TGTGCCAGCAGCTCCTATCCGGGCGCCTACAATGAGCAGTTCTTC. It specifies CASSSYPGAYNEQFF. Full variable domain (outside the CDR3, taken from reference TRBV7-2 and TRBJ2-1): GAGVSQSPSNKVTEKGKDVELRCDPISGHTALYWYRQSLGQGLEFLIYFQGNSAPDKSGLPSDRFSAERTGGSVSTLTIQRTQQEDSAVYLCASSSYPGAYNEQFFGPGTRLTVL.

The rearrangement uses TRBV7-9 and TRBJ2-1; tentative D call: TRBD2 (7 bases). Germline-derived CDR1 and CDR2 are SEHNR and FQNEAQ (reference sequence). The CDR3 has 17 amino acids. The V end lost 0 bases, the J end lost 8 bases, and 20 bases lay between the germline ends. This CDR3 is CASSLAVSAGAGDEQFF. The CDR3 DNA reads as TGTGCCAGCAGCTTAGCGGTCTCTGCGGGGGCTGGGGATGAGCAGTTCTTC.

This clonotype was picked up a small number of times. The genes are TRBV6-5 and TRBJ2-5, with TRBD2 matching 7 bases. The junction had 7 bases not matched to a gene; V was cut back by 0 bases and J by 0 bases. Germline loops: CDR1 MNHEY, CDR2 SVGAGI. This CDR3 region has 17 residues. CDR3 region: CASSYSKRRGDQETQYF. CDR3 DNA: TGTGCCAGCAGTTACTCGAAGCGCCGGGGGGACCAAGAGACCCAGTACTTC.

On this clonotype: Relative to the germline gene, one junction end is altered; a read error may explain this. The chain has TRBV5-1 and TRBJ2-3; 8 nucleotides align to TRBD1. Germline V gene data show CDR1 as SGHRS and CDR2 as YFSETQ. There are 15 residues in the CDR3. Written as DNA, the CDR3 is TGTGCCAGCAGCTTCAGGGGGCTGCGGACAGATACGCAGTATTTT. Translated: CASSFRGLRTDTQYF.

The chain links TRBV2 to TRBJ2-3; D gene ambiguous. V lost 1 base, J lost 0 bases, and 8 bases lay in between. CDR1 and CDR2 (germline): SNHLY, FYNNEI. The CDR3 runs to 15 residues. The CDR3 DNA sequence: TGTGCCAGCAGTGAAGTAGATACTAGCACAGATACGCAGTATTTT. Amino acids: CASSEVDTSTDTQYF.

This clonotype was found many times. This rearrangement joins TRBV20-1 to TRBJ2-7; no clear D gene. Per germline, CDR1 DFQATT and CDR2 SNEGSKA (reference sequence). V was shortened by 6 bases and J by 2 bases, with 8 bases between the two germline ends. The CDR3 is 11 residues long. This CDR3 reads CSAQLTYEQYF. In DNA form, the CDR3 reads TGCAGTGCCCAGCTAACCTACGAGCAGTACTTC.

This clonotype was seen a few times. This chain joins TRBV6-2 or TRBV6-3 and TRBJ2-1; no reliable D call. Germline values: CDR1 MNHEY, CDR2 SVGEGT. Trimming removed 6 bases from V and 10 bases from J, with 13 bases in between. CDR3 length equals 12 residues. The CDR3 DNA sequence: TGTGCCAGCAGCCCGAGTCCCGGGGAGCAGTTCTTC. As protein: CASSPSPGEQFF.